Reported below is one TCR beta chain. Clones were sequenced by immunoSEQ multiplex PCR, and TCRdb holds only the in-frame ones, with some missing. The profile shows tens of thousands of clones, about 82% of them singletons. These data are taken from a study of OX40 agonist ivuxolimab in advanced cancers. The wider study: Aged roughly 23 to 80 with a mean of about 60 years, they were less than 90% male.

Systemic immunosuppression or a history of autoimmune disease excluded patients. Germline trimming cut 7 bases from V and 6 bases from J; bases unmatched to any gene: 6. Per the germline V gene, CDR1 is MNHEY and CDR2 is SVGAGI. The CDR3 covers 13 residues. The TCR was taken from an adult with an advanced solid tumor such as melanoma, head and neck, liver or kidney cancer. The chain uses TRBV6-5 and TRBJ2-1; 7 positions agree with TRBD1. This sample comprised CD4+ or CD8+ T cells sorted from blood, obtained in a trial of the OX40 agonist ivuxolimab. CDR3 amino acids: CASNRDSTNEQFF. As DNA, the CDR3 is TGTGCCAGCAATCGGGACAGTACCAATGAGCAGTTCTTC.